These T cell receptor beta chains were read from a single sample in a study of cytomegalovirus exposure and HLA in healthy donors. Measured with immunoSEQ multiplex PCR; TCRdb has only the in-frame clones, and not every one. Here the sample spans 130,000 or so clones, roughly 73% being singletons. The sequencing sample was made of PBMCs. Receptor source: a man between 40 and 49 years old in good health and CMV-seronegative. The CDR3 runs from the conserved cysteine through the conserved F or W. The order of the fields is clone size, J gene, D gene, V gene, CDR3 DNA, CDR3 protein. The D gene is left open where the match is weak. Rows may omit the clone size; those that give it use once, few, many or a size class.

-	TRBJ1-4	-	TRBV19	TGTGCCAGTAGTATCGTGGCAGGGGAGGGTGAAAAACTGTTTTTT	CASSIVAGEGEKLFF
-	TRBJ2-3	-	TRBV5-1	TGCGCCAGCAGCCGTACCGCAGGGGGGGATACGCAGTATTTT	CASSRTAGGDTQYF
-	TRBJ2-4	-	TRBV19	TGTGCCAGTAGTATAGTGGACGGGAGCCCAGCCAAAAACATTCAGTACTTC	CASSIVDGSPAKNIQYF
few	TRBJ1-5	-	TRBV7-2	TGTGCCAGCAGCTTTAGCCCTCAGGGGCAGCCCCAGCATTTT	CASSFSPQGQPQHF
-	TRBJ1-1	-	TRBV25-1	TGTGCCAGCAGTCCCGGGGGAGGAACTGAAGCTTTCTTT	CASSPGGGTEAFF
few	TRBJ1-1	-	TRBV2	TGTGCCAGCAGCTTCACAGGGCAGGGCACTGAAGCTTTCTTT	CASSFTGQGTEAFF
-	TRBJ2-3	TRBD2	TRBV25-1	TGTGCCAGCAGTCTAGCGGGTGCCAAAGATACGCAGTATTTT	CASSLAGAKDTQYF
-	TRBJ2-3	-	TRBV6-4	TGTGCCAGCAGCGCCCAGGAGGGTCACACAGATACGCAGTATTTT	CASSAQEGHTDTQYF
-	TRBJ1-5	-	TRBV12-5	TGTGCTAGTGGACAGTCTGGGCCCCAGCATTTT	CASGQSGPQHF
-	TRBJ2-7	TRBD1	TRBV10-1	TGCGCCAGCAGTGAGTCGATGACAGGGGGCACCTACGAGCAGTACTTC	CASSESMTGGTYEQYF
-	TRBJ1-2	-	TRBV7-9	TGTGCCAGCAGCGGAGGGAACTATGGCTACACCTTC	CASSGGNYGYTF
-	TRBJ2-1	TRBD1	TRBV2	TGTGCCAGCAACGTTGACAGGGCCTACAATGAGCAGTTCTTC	CASNVDRAYNEQFF
-	TRBJ1-2	TRBD1	TRBV5-1	TGCGCCAGCAGCTTATCCGGGACAGGGGATTCTTATGGCTACACCTTC	CASSLSGTGDSYGYTF
-	TRBJ1-6	-	TRBV27	TGTGCCAGCACCCCACGGGGGGAAAGCTCCTATAATTCACCCCTCCACTTT	CASTPRGESSYNSPLHF
-	TRBJ1-4	TRBD1	TRBV7-8	TGTGCCAGCAGCCGGACAGGGGGAAATGAAAAACTGTTTTTT	CASSRTGGNEKLFF
-	TRBJ2-3	-	TRBV28	TGTGCCAGCAGGGGAGATGGAGATACGCAGTATTTT	CASRGDGDTQYF
-	TRBJ2-4	TRBD2	TRBV30	TGTGCCTGGGGGGACGGGGGGTTGTCCAAAAACATTCAGTACTTC	CAWGDGGLSKNIQYF
once	TRBJ2-3	TRBD1	TRBV28	TGTGCCAGCAGTACACGGGACAGGGGTGCAGATACGCAGTATTTT	CASSTRDRGADTQYF
-	TRBJ2-5	TRBD1	TRBV5-8	TGTGCCAGCAGCGACCCAGGGGGCGCGGAGACCCAGTACTTC	CASSDPGGAETQYF
-	TRBJ2-3	TRBD2	TRBV9	TGTGCCAGCAGCCCCCAGACGGCGGGGGGGAGCACAGATACGCAGTATTTT	CASSPQTAGGSTDTQYF
-	TRBJ1-2	-	TRBV7-9	TGTGCCAGCAGCCGTGAGAGAACTAACTATGGCTACACCTTC	CASSRERTNYGYTF
-	TRBJ2-7	-	TRBV10-3	TGTGCCATCAGTCCCCTCGGACTTGAATCCTACGAGCAGTACTTC	CAISPLGLESYEQYF
-	TRBJ1-1	-	TRBV7-2	TGTGCCAGCAGCTTACAGGGAATTGGCACTGAAGCTTTCTTT	CASSLQGIGTEAFF
-	TRBJ1-1	-	TRBV2	TGTGCCAGCAGTGAATATCGGGGTGGCACTGAAGCTTTCTTT	CASSEYRGGTEAFF
few	TRBJ1-1	TRBD1	TRBV5-1	TGCGCCAGCAGCTTGGGGACAGGCTTAATTTTT	CASSLGTGLIF
-	TRBJ1-2	-	TRBV9	TGTGCCAGCAGCGTAGTAGGGGCGAACTATGGCTACACCTTC	CASSVVGANYGYTF
-	TRBJ2-1	-	TRBV27	TGTGCCAGCAGTTTATCGGAACAGGGTTGGGGGCAGTTCTTC	CASSLSEQGWGQFF
once	TRBJ1-2	-	TRBV5-1	TGCGCCAGCAGCTTGGAGGGGGTGTCGGCAGGGAACTATGGCTACACCTTC	CASSLEGVSAGNYGYTF
-	TRBJ2-1	TRBD2	TRBV9	TGTGCCAGCAGCGTAGGAATTAGCGGGGGCCCCTACAATGAGCAGTTCTTC	CASSVGISGGPYNEQFF
-	TRBJ2-3	TRBD1	TRBV6-5	TGTGCCAGCAGTTACAACATAGACAGGGTCCGGACGCAGTATTTT	CASSYNIDRVRTQYF
-	TRBJ1-5	-	TRBV7-9	TGTGCCAGCAGCTTACAGGGATCCAATCAGCCCCAGCATTTT	CASSLQGSNQPQHF
-	TRBJ2-1	TRBD1	TRBV7-9	TGTGCCAGCAGCTTAGAAGGGGGGACAGGGGTGGATGAGCAGTTCTTC	CASSLEGGTGVDEQFF
-	TRBJ1-2	-	TRBV6-5	TGTGCCAGCAGTTACGACGGGAACTATGGCTACACCTTC	CASSYDGNYGYTF
-	TRBJ1-1	TRBD1	TRBV28	TGTGCCAGCAGTTCCCCGGACAGGGGGTTTGGCACTGAAGCTTTCTTT	CASSSPDRGFGTEAFF
-	TRBJ1-2	-	TRBV6-5	TGTGCCAGCAGTCGACAGGAGGCCTATGGCTACACCTTC	CASSRQEAYGYTF
-	TRBJ1-5	-	TRBV27	TGTGCCAGCAGTTTACACAGGAGCAATCAGCCCCAGCATTTT	CASSLHRSNQPQHF
-	TRBJ1-1	-	TRBV7-3	TGTGCCAGCAGCTTGGTGGGTAGCGGTTCAGAAGCTTTCTTT	CASSLVGSGSEAFF
-	TRBJ1-5	-	TRBV19	TGTGCCAGTATGGTACAGGGCTATAGCAATCAGCCCCAGCATTTT	CASMVQGYSNQPQHF
-	TRBJ1-2	-	TRBV6-5	TGTGCCACCAGTTCCCGTTTATTGGCAGATAATCATGGCTACACCTTC	CATSSRLLADNHGYTF
-	TRBJ1-5	TRBD1	TRBV11-3	TGTGCCAGCAGCTTCAGGGGGCAGCCCCAGCATTTT	CASSFRGQPQHF
-	TRBJ1-3	-	TRBV7-2	TGTGCCAGCAGCTTCACAGCCTACTCTGGAAACACCATATATTTT	CASSFTAYSGNTIYF
-	TRBJ2-1	TRBD2	TRBV7-7	TGTGCCAGCAGCTTATCCGGGACTAGTATCACTGAGCAGTTCTTC	CASSLSGTSITEQFF
-	TRBJ2-5	-	TRBV11-2	TGTGCCAGCAGCTCCGGGGAGACCCAGTACTTC	CASSSGETQYF
-	TRBJ2-3	-	TRBV7-8	TGTGCCAGCAGCTTAGCCTCGCGAGGAGATACGCAGTATTTT	CASSLASRGDTQYF
-	TRBJ2-1	TRBD2	TRBV4-3	TGCGCCAGCAGCCCTCGACTAGCGGACGTCTCCTACAATGAGCAGTTCTTC	CASSPRLADVSYNEQFF